This T cell receptor beta chain was documented in a study of OX40 agonist ivuxolimab in advanced cancers. Measured with immunoSEQ multiplex PCR; TCRdb has only the in-frame clones, and not every one. The repertoire holds over 65,000 clones, with around 85% as singletons. The sample here was CD4+ or CD8+ T cells sorted from blood, taken in a trial of the OX40 agonist ivuxolimab. The receptor comes from an adult with an advanced solid tumor such as melanoma, head and neck, liver or kidney cancer.

CDR3 sequence reads: CASSAPGNEQFF. CDR3 DNA sequence: TGTGCCAGCAGTGCCCCAGGGAATGAGCAGTTCTTC. The chain links TRBV2 to TRBJ2-1, with a possible D match to TRBD1 (5 bases). Trimming cost V 4 bases and J 7 bases, with 8 bases left between them. Germline V gives CDR1 SNHLY, CDR2 FYNNEI. The CDR3 loop spans 12 amino acids.